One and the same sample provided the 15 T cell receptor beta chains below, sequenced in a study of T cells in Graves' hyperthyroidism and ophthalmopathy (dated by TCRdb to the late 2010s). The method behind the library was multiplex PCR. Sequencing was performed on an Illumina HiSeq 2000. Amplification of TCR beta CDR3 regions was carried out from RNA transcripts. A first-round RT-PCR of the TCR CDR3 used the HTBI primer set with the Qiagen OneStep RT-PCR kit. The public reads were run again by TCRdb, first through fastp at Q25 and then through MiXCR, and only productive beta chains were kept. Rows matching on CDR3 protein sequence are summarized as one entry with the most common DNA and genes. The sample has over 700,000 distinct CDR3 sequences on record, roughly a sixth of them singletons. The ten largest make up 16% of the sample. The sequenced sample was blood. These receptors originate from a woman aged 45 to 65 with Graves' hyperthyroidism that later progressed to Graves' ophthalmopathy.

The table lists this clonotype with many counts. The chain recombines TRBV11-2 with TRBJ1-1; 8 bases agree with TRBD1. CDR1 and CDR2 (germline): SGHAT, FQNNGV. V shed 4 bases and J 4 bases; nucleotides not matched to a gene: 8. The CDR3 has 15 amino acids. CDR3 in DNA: TGTGCCAGCAGCTCAGCCCAGGGGGCTGGCACTGAAGCTTTCTTT. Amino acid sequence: CASSSAQGAGTEAFF.

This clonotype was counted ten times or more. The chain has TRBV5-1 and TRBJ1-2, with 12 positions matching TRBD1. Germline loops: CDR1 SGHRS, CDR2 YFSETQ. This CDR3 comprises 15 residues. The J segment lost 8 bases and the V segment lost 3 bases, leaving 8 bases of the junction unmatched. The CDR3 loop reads CASSSQGQGAVGYTF. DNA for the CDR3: TGCGCCAGCAGCTCTCAGGGACAGGGGGCGGTCGGCTACACCTTC.

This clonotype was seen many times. CDR3 DNA sequence: TGTGCCAGCAACAGGCGGGGGGGCCGTTCAGATACGCAGTATTTT. Residues: CASNRRGGRSDTQYF. The genes are TRBV7-8 and TRBJ2-3; 9 bases map to TRBD2. This CDR3 comprises 15 residues. The V gene's germline CDR1 is SGHVS and CDR2 FQNEAQ. J gave up 4 bases and V 7 bases, and 9 bases lay outside the gene matches.

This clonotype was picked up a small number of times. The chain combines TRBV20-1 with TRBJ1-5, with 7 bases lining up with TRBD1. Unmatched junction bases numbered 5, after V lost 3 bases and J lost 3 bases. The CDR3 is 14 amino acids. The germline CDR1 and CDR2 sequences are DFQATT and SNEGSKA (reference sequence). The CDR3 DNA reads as TGCAGTGCTAGGGGACAGCTCTACAATCAGCCCCAGCATTTT. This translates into CSARGQLYNQPQHF.

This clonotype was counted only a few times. Written as DNA, the CDR3 is TGCAGCGTTGCCCGACAGTGGAACACTGAAGCTTTCTTT. It translates to CSVARQWNTEAFF. The chain joins TRBV29-1 to TRBJ1-1, with D possibly being TRBD1 (5 bases). Germline CDR1 is SQVTM and CDR2 is ANQGSEA. Trimming took off 4 bases at V and 1 base at J, with 10 bases between the two ends. The CDR3 has 13 residues.

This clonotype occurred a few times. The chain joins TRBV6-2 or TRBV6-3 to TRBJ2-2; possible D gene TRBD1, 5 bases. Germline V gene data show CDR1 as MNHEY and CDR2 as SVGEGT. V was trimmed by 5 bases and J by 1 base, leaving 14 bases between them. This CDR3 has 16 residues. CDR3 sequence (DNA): TGTGCCAGCAGTCTCGACAGCCATCTGAACACCGGGGAGCTGTTTTTT. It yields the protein CASSLDSHLNTGELFF.

CDR3 DNA sequence: TGCAGCGTTGAAATTTGGGGGGCGAACACCGGGGAGCTGTTTTTT. Amino acid sequence: CSVEIWGANTGELFF. The rearrangement uses TRBV29-1 and TRBJ2-2; D may be TRBD2 (6 bases). V dropped 2 bases and J dropped 0 bases, with 10 bases sitting between them. The CDR3 has 15 amino acids. The germline V gene has CDR1 SQVTM and CDR2 ANQGSEA.

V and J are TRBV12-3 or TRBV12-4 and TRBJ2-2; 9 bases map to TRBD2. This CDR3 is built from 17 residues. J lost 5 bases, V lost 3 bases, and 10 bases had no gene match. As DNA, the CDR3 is TGTGCCAGCAGTTTTTTATCACTAGCGGGTAATACCGGGGAGCTGTTTTTT. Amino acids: CASSFLSLAGNTGELFF.

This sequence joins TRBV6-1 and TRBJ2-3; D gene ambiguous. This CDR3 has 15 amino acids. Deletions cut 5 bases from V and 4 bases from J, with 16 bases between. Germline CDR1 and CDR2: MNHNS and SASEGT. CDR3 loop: CASSYGRQTADTQYF. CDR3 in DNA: TGTGCCAGCAGTTATGGCCGGCAAACCGCAGATACGCAGTATTTT.

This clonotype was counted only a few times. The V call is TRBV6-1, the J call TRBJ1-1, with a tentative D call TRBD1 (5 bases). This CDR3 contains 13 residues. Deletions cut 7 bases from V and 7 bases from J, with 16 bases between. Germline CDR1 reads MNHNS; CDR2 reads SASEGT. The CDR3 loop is CASIQGMDFEAFF. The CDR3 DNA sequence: TGTGCCAGCATTCAGGGTATGGATTTTGAAGCTTTCTTT.

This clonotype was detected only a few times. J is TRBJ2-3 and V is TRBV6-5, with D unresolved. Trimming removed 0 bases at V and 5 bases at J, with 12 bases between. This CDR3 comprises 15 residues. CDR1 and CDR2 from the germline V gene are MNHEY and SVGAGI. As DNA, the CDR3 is TGTGCCAGCAGTTACTCTGAACCCTTTGGAGATACGCAGTATTTT. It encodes CASSYSEPFGDTQYF.

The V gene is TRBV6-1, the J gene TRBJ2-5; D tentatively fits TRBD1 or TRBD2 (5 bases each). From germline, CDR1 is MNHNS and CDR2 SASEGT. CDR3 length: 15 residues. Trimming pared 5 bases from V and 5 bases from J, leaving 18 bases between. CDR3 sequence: CASSLGTVTWETQYF. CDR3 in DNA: TGTGCCAGCAGTTTGGGGACCGTCACTTGGGAGACCCAGTACTTC.

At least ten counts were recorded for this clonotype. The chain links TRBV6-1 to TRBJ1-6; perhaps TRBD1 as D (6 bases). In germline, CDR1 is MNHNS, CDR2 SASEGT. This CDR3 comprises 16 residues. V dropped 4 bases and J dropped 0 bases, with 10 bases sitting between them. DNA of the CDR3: TGTGCCAGCAGTGTCTCGGACAGCTCCTATAATTCACCCCTCCACTTT. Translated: CASSVSDSSYNSPLHF.

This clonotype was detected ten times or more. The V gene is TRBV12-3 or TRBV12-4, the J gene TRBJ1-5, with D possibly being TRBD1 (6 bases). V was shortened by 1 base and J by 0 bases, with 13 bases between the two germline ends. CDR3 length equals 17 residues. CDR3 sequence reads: CASSLGGPALSNQPQHF. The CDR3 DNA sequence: TGTGCCAGCAGTTTAGGGGGGCCAGCTCTTAGCAATCAGCCCCAGCATTTT.

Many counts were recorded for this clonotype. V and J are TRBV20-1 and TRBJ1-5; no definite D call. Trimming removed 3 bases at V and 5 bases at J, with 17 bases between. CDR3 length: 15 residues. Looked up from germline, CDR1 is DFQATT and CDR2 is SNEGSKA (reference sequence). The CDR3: CSARASAAVDQPQHF. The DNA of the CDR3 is TGCAGTGCTAGGGCTTCGGCGGCAGTCGATCAGCCCCAGCATTTT.